Listed below are T cell receptor beta chains from one sample, sequenced in a study of shared clonotypes between healthy human individuals. Some clones are missing from TCRdb's copy, which holds only in-frame ones; the method was immunoSEQ multiplex PCR. Among about 2 million clones, about 94% were seen once, and the ten largest hold approximately 1.2%. Sequenced sample: naive CD8+ T cells sorted from blood. These receptor sequences come from a man between 18 and 35 years old in good health. CDR3s leave out the opening cysteine and the closing phenylalanine or tryptophan.

cdr3_aa | cdr3_length | j_call | v_call
ASSPAPSGGYRGNEQF | 16 | TRBJ2-1 | TRBV18
ASSPRTGEIYEQY | 13 | TRBJ2-7 | TRBV19
ASSLSPSGNTIY | 12 | TRBJ1-3 | TRBV28
ASSGAGWGYGYT | 12 | TRBJ1-2 | TRBV7-9
ASSPRGAGSYNSPLH | 15 | TRBJ1-6 | TRBV28
ASSLALHGQDYEQY | 14 | . | TRBV7-9
ASSVDGSNYGYT | 12 | TRBJ1-2 | TRBV9
ASSYGLAGAYNEQF | 14 | TRBJ2-1 | TRBV6-5
ASRNPGDEQY | 10 | TRBJ2-7 | TRBV4-1
ASSLPTAGRLDEQY | 14 | TRBJ2-7 | TRBV4-3
ASSLVGGEYYEQY | 13 | TRBJ2-7 | TRBV5-1
ASSPTVAGSEQF | 12 | TRBJ2-1 | TRBV7-9